These 26 T cell receptor beta chains originate from one sample sequenced in a study of cytomegalovirus exposure and HLA in healthy donors. Vbeta (60) and Jbeta (13) primers were used in the PCR. Repertoires were generated with immunoSEQ multiplex PCR, while TCRdb's copy carries only in-frame clones and drops some. Of under 120,000 clones listed, about 83% are singletons. Source material: PBMCs. The source is a female donor in good health and CMV-seropositive.

The genes are TRBV11-2 and TRBJ2-3; TRBD1 might be the D (6 bases). Between the trimmed V and J ends, which lost 1 base and 1 base, there was a span of 12 bases. There are 16 residues in the CDR3. CDR1 is SGHAT and CDR2 is FQNNGV in the germline V gene. CDR3: CASSLAAGVRTDTQYF. As DNA, the CDR3 is TGTGCCAGCAGCTTAGCGGCAGGGGTCCGCACAGATACGCAGTATTTT.

The V and J genes are TRBV6-5 and TRBJ1-2, with a tentative D call TRBD1 (5 bases). Per the germline V gene, CDR1 is MNHEY and CDR2 is SVGAGI. Trimming pared 0 bases from V and 8 bases from J, leaving 13 bases between. The CDR3 contains 14 residues. CDR3 DNA: TGTGCCAGCAGTTACTCGACGGACACCTCCGGCTACACCTTC. It specifies CASSYSTDTSGYTF.

In regard to this clone: An end of the junction does not agree with germline; a read error may underlie this. This chain uses TRBV7-9 with TRBJ1-5; 7 bases are shared with TRBD1. The CDR3 contains 17 residues. Germline CDR1 is SEHNR and CDR2 is FQNEAQ (reference sequence). This chain's CDR3 is CSSSGSTGLASNQPQHF. The CDR3 DNA sequence: TGTTCCAGCAGCGGATCGACAGGGCTGGCTAGCAATCAGCCCCAGCATTTT.

The chain employs TRBV29-1 and TRBJ1-3, with D tentatively TRBD1 (6 bases). This CDR3 spans 16 amino acids. V lost 0 bases and J lost 0, with 12 bases in between. Germline V gene lookup returns CDR1 SQVTM and CDR2 ANQGSEA. The CDR3 is CSVEDRQGLSGNTIYF. The CDR3 DNA reads as TGCAGCGTTGAAGATCGGCAGGGGCTCTCTGGAAACACCATATATTTT.

V usage is TRBV5-4 and J usage is TRBJ1-1; the match to TRBD1 covers 7 bases. J gave up 1 base and V 4 bases, and 10 bases lay outside the gene matches. CDR1 and CDR2 from the germline V gene are SGHNT and YYREEE (reference sequence). This CDR3 has 16 residues. CDR3 coding DNA: TGTGCCAGCAGCCTCGACAGGGTCCCCCAGAACACTGAAGCTTTCTTT. Translating gives CASSLDRVPQNTEAFF.

Turning to this clone: At one of its ends the junction is not consistent with the germline gene, which may arise from a read error. The V call is TRBV7-9, the J call TRBJ2-5; no clear D gene. CDR1 is SEHNR and CDR2 is FQNEAQ in the germline V gene (reference sequence). The length of the CDR3 is 12 residues. CDR3 nucleotide sequence: TGTTCCAGCAGCTTATCGTCCGAGACCCAGTACTTC. Encoded protein: CSSSLSSETQYF.

The V call is TRBV18, the J call TRBJ2-1; tentatively, D is TRBD1 (6 bases). Trimming took 2 bases from V and 0 from J, leaving 8 bases between them. CDR3 size: 15 residues. The V gene's germline CDR1 is KGHSH and CDR2 LQKENI. This CDR3 reads CASSPRGTSYNEQFF. The CDR3 region has the DNA TGTGCCAGCTCACCAAGGGGGACCTCCTACAATGAGCAGTTCTTC.

The V and J genes are TRBV2 and TRBJ2-1, with TRBD2 matching 9 bases. CDR3 length equals 15 residues. With V trimmed by 6 bases and J by 9 bases, 12 bases remained unmatched. Germline lookup yields CDR1 SNHLY and CDR2 FYNNEI. Here the CDR3 reads CASSLAGGPWVEQFF. CDR3 coding DNA: TGTGCCAGCAGCCTGGCGGGAGGGCCTTGGGTTGAGCAGTTCTTC.

This clone was seen just once. The rearrangement links TRBV18 to TRBJ2-5; TRBD2 matches 10 bases. This CDR3 is 14 amino acids long. Germline assignment: CDR1 KGHSH and CDR2 LQKENI. The V and J ends lost 2 bases and 4 bases, in that order; junction bases with no gene match: 1. CDR3 coding DNA: TGTGCCAGCTCACCAAGACTAGCGGGAGAGACCCAGTACTTC. This translates into CASSPRLAGETQYF.

V usage is TRBV27 and J usage is TRBJ1-1; 12 nucleotides match TRBD1. The germline V gene has CDR1 MNHEY and CDR2 SMNVEV (reference sequence). This CDR3 contains 16 residues. The V and J ends lost 5 bases and 6 bases, in that order; junction bases with no gene match: 10. CDR3 sequence reads: CASSTAPGQGAAEAFF. The DNA of the CDR3 is TGTGCCAGCAGTACGGCGCCGGGACAGGGGGCTGCTGAAGCTTTCTTT.

The chain carries TRBV11-2 and TRBJ2-7, with 10 bases lining up with TRBD1. This CDR3 contains 14 residues. Trimming removed 4 bases from V and 8 bases from J; junction bases left unmatched: 8. CDR1 and CDR2 (germline): SGHAT, FQNNGV. CDR3 sequence: CASSSPGTGDKQYF. The CDR3 DNA is TGTGCCAGCAGCTCTCCAGGGACAGGGGATAAGCAGTACTTC.

There are a few counts of this clone. The V and J genes are TRBV11-2 and TRBJ1-5; 11 bases match TRBD1. Trimming took 5 bases from V and 7 from J; bases not matched to a gene: 1. This CDR3 is built from 13 residues. CDR1 is SGHAT, CDR2 FQNNGV, per germline. The CDR3 region is CASSRTGGQPQHF. The CDR3 bases are TGTGCCAGCAGCCGGACAGGGGGCCAGCCCCAGCATTTT.

In the case of this clone: One end of the junction is discordant with germline, which a read error may explain. V gene TRBV4-2 combines with J gene TRBJ1-2; TRBD1 matches at 12 bases. CDR1 and CDR2 (germline): LGHNA, YNFKEQ. The CDR3 loop spans 16 amino acids. CDR3 sequence (DNA): TGTGCCAGCAGCCAACCGGGACAGGGGGCTAAGTATGGCTACACCTTC. Protein product: CASSQPGQGAKYGYTF.

The rearrangement uses TRBV2 and TRBJ1-6; TRBD1 is a possible D gene (6 bases). V lost 4 bases and J lost 7, with 14 bases in between. Germline assignment: CDR1 SNHLY and CDR2 FYNNEI. This CDR3 contains 15 residues. The CDR3 region has the DNA TGTGCCAGCAGTGGGCTTAGGGGACACAATTCACCCCTCCACTTT. Its protein product is CASSGLRGHNSPLHF.

This chain connects TRBV7-2 to TRBJ1-3; no definite D call. The germline gives CDR1 SGHTA, CDR2 FQGNSA. Trimming removed 0 bases at V and 2 bases at J, with 8 bases between. This CDR3 is 15 amino acids long. CDR3 DNA: TGTGCCAGCAGCTTAGCCGCGGGGACTGGAAACACCATATATTTT. Its protein product is CASSLAAGTGNTIYF.

The chain joins TRBV5-5 to TRBJ1-1; the match to TRBD1 covers 7 bases. The CDR3 has 15 residues. Germline-derived CDR1 and CDR2 are SGHKS and YYEKEE (reference sequence). Trimming took 1 base from V and 2 from J; bases not matched to a gene: 5. CDR3 amino acids: CASSLFGQDNTEAFF. For the CDR3, the DNA is TGTGCCAGCAGCTTGTTCGGACAGGACAACACTGAAGCTTTCTTT.

This chain joins TRBV10-1 and TRBJ2-5; the match to TRBD1 covers 9 bases. Germline values: CDR1 WNHNN, CDR2 SYGVQD (reference sequence). The CDR3 sequence is 16 residues long. Trimming cost V 3 bases and J 5 bases; bases outside gene matches: 10. The CDR3 DNA reads TGCGCCAGCAGTGAATCCGGGACAGGGCGATCCGAGACCCAGTACTTC. Its translation: CASSESGTGRSETQYF.

The chain couples TRBV12-1 to TRBJ2-7; the table's TRBD2 call for D was not verified on the DNA. TRBV12-1 is described as a pseudogene. The CDR3 is made up of 15 amino acids. CDR3 DNA sequence: TGTGCCAGCAGCTTTTGGCGGGAGAAGCACTACGAGCAGTACTTC. The encoded protein is CASSFWREKHYEQYF.

The V gene is TRBV7-2, the J gene TRBJ2-7, with 9 bases that match TRBD1. J gave up 4 bases and V 4 bases, and 5 bases lay outside the gene matches. The CDR3 spans 14 residues. Germline V CDR1 and CDR2: SGHTA, FQGNSA. The CDR3 coding sequence is TGTGCCAGCAGCTCACTGACAGGGGGGTACGAGCAGTACTTC. This translates into CASSSLTGGYEQYF.

V is TRBV19 and J is TRBJ2-7; tentatively, D is TRBD2 (6 bases). There are 15 residues in the CDR3. Trimming left V 9 bases short and J 0 bases short, with 18 bases between. The germline V gene encodes CDR1 LNHDA and CDR2 SQIVND (reference sequence). The CDR3 nucleotides read TGTGCCAGCACCCAGGCGGGGCAGAGCTCCTACGAGCAGTACTTC. Translation: CASTQAGQSSYEQYF.

With respect to this clone: Other DNA sequences in this sample translate to the same CDR3. The V gene is TRBV28, the J gene TRBJ1-4; D might be TRBD1 (6 bases). The V end lost 6 bases, the J end lost 5 bases, and 13 bases lay between the germline ends. This CDR3 is 14 amino acids long. Germline CDR1 is MDHEN and CDR2 is SYDVKM. CDR3 protein: CASSRGQSNEKLFF. The CDR3 region has the DNA TGTGCCAGCAGCCGTGGACAGAGCAATGAAAAACTGTTTTTT.

The rearrangement joins TRBV6-1 to TRBJ1-5; the match to TRBD1 covers 8 bases. With V trimmed by 10 bases and J by 3 bases, 11 bases remained unmatched. CDR3 length equals 15 residues. In germline, CDR1 is MNHNS, CDR2 SASEGT. The DNA of the CDR3 is TGTGCCACTCTCCCCACAGGGGGATTCAATCAGCCCCAGCATTTT. Residues: CATLPTGGFNQPQHF.

The V and J genes are TRBV30 and TRBJ2-5; 9 nucleotides align to TRBD2. This CDR3 comprises 13 residues. The germline CDR1 and CDR2 sequences are GTSNPN and SVGIG (reference sequence). J gave up 10 bases and V 0 bases, and 6 bases lay outside the gene matches. The CDR3 spells CAWSVGAGGSQYF. CDR3 in DNA: TGTGCCTGGAGTGTAGGAGCGGGAGGAAGCCAGTACTTC.

This sequence joins TRBV28 and TRBJ2-5; D is undetermined. V gave up 4 bases and J gave up 3 bases, with 12 bases separating them. The CDR3 consists of 14 residues. CDR1 is MDHEN and CDR2 is SYDVKM in the germline V gene. DNA for the CDR3: TGTGCCAGCAGTTCCCCTCCGCCTAAAGAGACCCAGTACTTC. Protein product: CASSSPPPKETQYF.

This clone was detected only once. J is TRBJ2-7 and V is TRBV7-2; 9 nucleotides align to TRBD1. Looked up from germline, CDR1 is SGHTA and CDR2 is FQGNSA. The CDR3 is 14 amino acids. With V trimmed by 3 bases and J by 6 bases, 6 bases remained unmatched. The CDR3 region is CASSFGTGLSEQYF. The CDR3 DNA reads as TGTGCCAGCAGCTTCGGGACAGGGTTATCCGAGCAGTACTTC. Supplemented by reference TRBV7-2 and TRBJ2-7, the full variable domain reads GAGVSQSPSNKVTEKGKDVELRCDPISGHTALYWYRQSLGQGLEFLIYFQGNSAPDKSGLPSDRFSAERTGGSVSTLTIQRTQQEDSAVYLCASSFGTGLSEQYFGPGTRLTVT.

This clone has just one count. The chain carries TRBV9 and TRBJ1-4; 7 nucleotides agree with TRBD1. The CDR3 spans 15 residues. J lost 1 base, V lost 4 bases, and 4 bases had no gene match. In germline, CDR1 is SGDLS, CDR2 YYNGEE. The CDR3 DNA reads as TGTGCCAGCAGCCCCCGACAGGGAACTAATGAAAAACTGTTTTTT. As protein: CASSPRQGTNEKLFF.